The clone carrying this TCR beta chain was counted ten times or more. What it binds is unknown. The source of the sample is a study of T-cell memory formation after mild COVID-19. Study-wide results and caveats: In pre-infection memory, a portion of responding clones appeared, which suggested that cross-reactive memory joined.

The TCR alpha and TCR beta cDNA libraries, bearing sample barcodes and UMIs, were generated by 5'RACE using constant-segment primers. TCRdb re-analysed the 5' RACE reads in MiXCR, keeping a single row per CDR3 protein. The sample lists 350,000 to 450,000 distinct CDR3 sequences, more than 20% seen once, with around 8.7% in the top ten. The sample taken for sequencing was PBMCs or a T cell subset sorted from them (not recorded which). This TCR came from an adult woman who had mild COVID-19 (a few samples of this study predate the infection). Cell type and time point are not known.

DNA of the CDR3: TGCAGTGCTAGTAAGGAACGGGACGGCCAGCAGTACTTC. Protein: CSASKERDGQQYF. The rearrangement joins TRBV20-1 to TRBJ2-7; TRBD1 or TRBD2 may be the D gene (5 bases each). V dropped 3 bases and J dropped 8 bases, with 17 bases sitting between them. The CDR3 extends over 13 amino acids. Germline loops: CDR1 DFQATT, CDR2 SNEGSKA (reference sequence).